Shown below are 13 T cell receptor beta chains from a single sample sequenced in a study of blood T cell repertoires in COVID-19. Sequenced by immunoSEQ multiplex PCR; TCRdb stores in-frame clones only, minus some. The data contain about 280,000 clones, around 87% of them singletons. Sequenced: peripheral blood. The receptors were sampled from a woman in her 30s who had recovered from COVID-19.

The rearrangement uses TRBV6-2 or TRBV6-3 and TRBJ1-5; D possibly corresponds to TRBD1 (6 bases). CDR3 size: 14 residues. Trimming left V 0 bases short and J 10 bases short, with 13 bases between. Germline assignment: CDR1 MNHEY and CDR2 SVGEGT. CDR3 protein: CASSYSRGGVPQHF. CDR3 DNA sequence: TGTGCCAGCAGTTACTCGAGGGGGGGAGTACCCCAGCATTTT.

V and J are TRBV13 and TRBJ1-3; 7 nucleotides agree with TRBD1. Losses at the gene ends were 5 bases for V and 2 bases for J; bases not matched to a gene: 3. CDR1 PRHDT and CDR2 FYEKMQ come from the germline V gene (reference sequence). The CDR3 length is 14 residues. The CDR3, as DNA: TGTGCCAGCAGCGACAGGGTGGCTGGAAACACCATATATTTT. It translates to CASSDRVAGNTIYF.

The genes are TRBV27 and TRBJ1-5, with 9 positions matching TRBD1. From germline, CDR1 is MNHEY and CDR2 SMNVEV (reference sequence). Germline trimming cut 6 bases from V and 4 bases from J; bases unmatched to any gene: 7. The CDR3 extends over 15 amino acids. CDR3 bases: TGTGCCAGCAGCCGACAGGGGGTTGAGAATCAGCCCCAGCATTTT. Encoded protein: CASSRQGVENQPQHF.

CDR3 sequence: CASSVGLAEYNEQFF. The CDR3 DNA is TGTGCCAGCAGCGTCGGACTAGCCGAGTACAATGAGCAGTTCTTC. The rearrangement joins TRBV9 to TRBJ2-1; 8 nucleotides agree with TRBD2. This CDR3 region has 15 residues. The ends lost 2 bases at V and 4 bases at J; junction bases unmatched: 5. From germline, CDR1 is SGDLS and CDR2 YYNGEE.

The chain recombines TRBV18 with TRBJ2-4, with 13 bases identical to TRBD2. Germline lookup yields CDR1 KGHSH and CDR2 LQKENI. CDR3 length: 14 amino acids. Trimming removed 3 bases from V and 10 bases from J; junction bases left unmatched: 3. As DNA, the CDR3 is TGTGCCAGCTCACCTGGACTAGCGGGGGTAATTCAGTACTTC. Encoded protein: CASSPGLAGVIQYF.

This chain joins TRBV5-1 and TRBJ2-5; 11 bases map to TRBD1. Germline V CDR1 and CDR2: SGHRS, YFSETQ. The CDR3 runs 17 residues. Trimming removed 2 bases from V and 1 base from J; junction bases left unmatched: 7. CDR3 in DNA: TGCGCCAGCAGCTTTGGGACAGGGGGTTCGAGCCAAGAGACCCAGTACTTC. As protein: CASSFGTGGSSQETQYF. Together with reference TRBV5-1 and TRBJ2-5, the CDR3 gives the full variable domain: KAGVTQTPRYLIKTRGQQVTLSCSPISGHRSVSWYQQTPGQGLQFLFEYFSETQRNKGNFPGRFSGRQFSNSRSEMNVSTLELGDSALYLCASSFGTGGSSQETQYFGPGTRLLVL.

The chain uses TRBV18 and TRBJ2-1; 11 nucleotides align to TRBD1. CDR1 is KGHSH, CDR2 LQKENI, per germline. CDR3 length equals 16 residues. The V gene end was trimmed by 5 bases and the J gene end by 5 bases; junction bases not matched to a gene: 8. CDR3 nucleotide sequence: TGTGCCAGCTCAGCGAGGGACAGGGGGTGGGACAATGAGCAGTTCTTC. Translated: CASSARDRGWDNEQFF.

The chain is built from TRBV30 and TRBJ2-1, with 8 bases fitting TRBD1. CDR1 is GTSNPN, CDR2 SVGIG, per germline (reference sequence). After removal of 0 bases from V and 10 bases from J, the junction contained 14 bases not matched to a gene. The CDR3 is 16 amino acids. The CDR3 region is CAWSVPRTGKSREQFF. The CDR3, as DNA: TGTGCCTGGAGTGTACCGAGGACAGGGAAGTCTCGAGAGCAGTTCTTC.

The chain couples TRBV24-1 to TRBJ2-5; 10 nucleotides match TRBD1. Germline V gives CDR1 KGHDR, CDR2 SFDVKD. Trimming cost V 5 bases and J 6 bases; bases outside gene matches: 2. The CDR3 has 13 amino acids. The CDR3 DNA follows: TGTGCCACCAGTGGGGACAGGGGCCAGACCCAGTACTTC. Residues: CATSGDRGQTQYF.

This sequence joins TRBV7-9 and TRBJ2-1, with D unclear. The CDR3 length is 12 residues. V lost 1 base, J lost 6 bases, and 4 bases lay in between. CDR1 and CDR2 from the germline V gene are SEHNR and FQNEAQ (reference sequence). The chain's CDR3 is CASSLVANEQFF. CDR3 coding DNA: TGTGCCAGCAGCTTAGTGGCCAATGAGCAGTTCTTC.

V gene TRBV10-3 combines with J gene TRBJ2-7; D gene unclear. The CDR3 runs 16 residues. The V end was cut by 3 bases, the J end by 3 bases, with 18 bases between. Germline values: CDR1 ENHRY, CDR2 SYGVKD. CDR3 DNA sequence: TGTGCCATCAGTGACCCAAACTACCGACCCAACTACGAGCAGTACTTC. Amino acids: CAISDPNYRPNYEQYF.

In this sample, this clone turned up a few times. V is TRBV6-5 and J is TRBJ1-4; D perhaps matches TRBD1 (6 bases). CDR3 length equals 15 residues. The germline CDR1 and CDR2 sequences are MNHEY and SVGAGI. Trimming shortened V by 5 bases and J by 4 bases, and 14 bases separated the two germline ends. CDR3 in DNA: TGTGCCAGCAGTCCTGACCAGGGGTATAATGAAAAACTGTTTTTT. Translated, it gives CASSPDQGYNEKLFF.

V usage is TRBV2 and J usage is TRBJ1-1; no firm D call. This CDR3 spans 13 amino acids. Germline V gives CDR1 SNHLY, CDR2 FYNNEI. Deletions cut 3 bases from V and 0 bases from J, with 5 bases between. The DNA for the CDR3 is TGTGCCAGCAGTGATTTCATGAACACTGAAGCTTTCTTT. As protein: CASSDFMNTEAFF.